Listed here are 32 T cell receptor beta chains from one sample, sequenced in a study of shared clonotypes between healthy human individuals. TCRdb's copy holds only in-frame clones and misses some; the assay was immunoSEQ multiplex PCR. There are a few hundred thousand clones in the sample; 97% occur only once, and about 0.06% lies in the top ten. Sequenced material: naive CD4+ T cells sorted from blood. The subset was: CD45RA+ positively selected. The receptors originated from a woman in her twenties or thirties in good health.

Here the CDR3 reads CASSQGRGVGIYEQYF. The CDR3 DNA sequence: TGCGCCAGCAGCCAAGGGCGTGGGGTGGGTATTTACGAGCAGTACTTC. The chain uses TRBV4-1 and TRBJ2-7; D not resolved. This CDR3 has 16 amino acids. Germline lookup yields CDR1 MGHRA and CDR2 YSYEKL. Between the trimmed V and J ends, which lost 1 base and 4 bases, there was a span of 17 bases.

The chain joins TRBV28 to TRBJ1-5; 7 bases are shared with TRBD1. The V gene end was trimmed by 5 bases and the J gene end by 9 bases; junction bases not matched to a gene: 4. This CDR3 has 12 amino acids. Germline CDR1 reads MDHEN; CDR2 reads SYDVKM. The CDR3 is CASSLTGAPQHF. Written as DNA, the CDR3 is TGTGCCAGCAGTCTCACAGGGGCGCCCCAGCATTTT.

This rearrangement joins TRBV30 to TRBJ2-3; D gene uncertain. The CDR3 has 13 amino acids. Trimming removed 2 bases from V and 2 bases from J, with 8 bases in between. Per the germline V gene, CDR1 is GTSNPN and CDR2 is SVGIG (reference sequence). In nucleotides, the CDR3 is TGTGCCTGGAGTCCCCCTTACACAGATACGCAGTATTTT. Translated: CAWSPPYTDTQYF.

The chain uses TRBV10-3 and TRBJ1-3; D not resolved. Per germline, CDR1 ENHRY and CDR2 SYGVKD. The CDR3 runs 13 residues. V was trimmed by 5 bases and J by 3 bases, leaving 8 bases between them. The CDR3 region is CAISTFFGNTIYF. The CDR3 DNA sequence: TGTGCCATCAGTACATTCTTTGGAAACACCATATATTTT.

The chain recombines TRBV6-1 with TRBJ1-1; no definite D call. This CDR3 spans 12 amino acids. The V gene's germline CDR1 is MNHNS and CDR2 SASEGT. Between the trimmed V and J ends, which lost 7 bases and 4 bases, there was a span of 10 bases. CDR3 sequence: CASNGKGTEAFF. CDR3 DNA: TGTGCCAGCAATGGGAAAGGCACTGAAGCTTTCTTT.

The chain has TRBV28 and TRBJ2-1, with a possible D match to TRBD2 (5 bases). Germline V gene sequence: CDR1 MDHEN, CDR2 SYDVKM. V was pared by 2 bases and J by 4 bases, with 12 bases between. CDR3 length equals 15 residues. This CDR3 reads CASSLPGRGYNEQFF. CDR3 coding DNA: TGTGCCAGCAGTTTACCTGGACGGGGATACAATGAGCAGTTCTTC.

The chain is built from TRBV27 and TRBJ1-4, with unresolved D. Germline V CDR1 and CDR2: MNHEY, SMNVEV (reference sequence). V was cut by 7 bases and J by 3 bases, with 15 bases left in between. The CDR3 runs to 15 residues. This CDR3 is CASTRSNSPNEKLFF. The CDR3 coding sequence is TGTGCCAGCACAAGATCGAACAGCCCTAATGAAAAACTGTTTTTT.

This CDR3 reads CAWSSSGVNEQFF. The CDR3 coding sequence is TGTGCCTGGAGCTCTAGCGGGGTCAATGAGCAGTTCTTC. The rearrangement uses TRBV30 and TRBJ2-1; TRBD2 agrees at 9 bases. CDR1 GTSNPN and CDR2 SVGIG come from the germline V gene (reference sequence). V lost 3 bases to trimming and J lost 6 bases; unmatched junction nucleotides: 3. CDR3 length: 13 residues.

Regarding this clone: The same CDR3 can be traced to other DNA sequences in this sample. V and J are TRBV7-9 and TRBJ1-3; 7 bases fit TRBD1. After removal of 3 bases from V and 0 bases from J, the junction contained 2 bases not matched to a gene. Germline V CDR1 and CDR2: SEHNR, FQNEAQ (reference sequence). This CDR3 has 15 residues. The CDR3 is CASSLGQSSGNTIYF. Written as DNA, the CDR3 is TGTGCCAGCAGCTTGGGACAGAGCTCTGGAAACACCATATATTTT.

The chain combines TRBV28 with TRBJ2-1, with D possibly matching TRBD1 (6 bases). V gave up 4 bases and J gave up 5 bases, with 15 bases separating them. CDR3 length equals 15 residues. The V gene's germline CDR1 is MDHEN and CDR2 SYDVKM. The CDR3 spells CASSSAAGADNEQFF. The CDR3 DNA follows: TGTGCCAGCAGTTCCGCAGCAGGGGCTGACAATGAGCAGTTCTTC. The full variable domain, rest sourced from reference TRBV28 and TRBJ2-1, is DVKVTQSSRYLVKRTGEKVFLECVQDMDHENMFWYRQDPGLGLRLIYFSYDVKMKEKGDIPEGYSVSREKKERFSLILESASTNQTSMYLCASSSAAGADNEQFFGPGTRLTVL.

J is TRBJ2-7 and V is TRBV7-9; possibly TRBD1 for D (6 bases). The CDR3 covers 14 residues. V lost 7 bases, J lost 4 bases, and 17 bases lay in between. CDR1 is SEHNR, CDR2 FQNEAQ, per germline (reference sequence). The CDR3 spells CASNRDPTGYEQYF. In DNA form, the CDR3 reads TGTGCCAGCAACCGGGACCCCACAGGGTACGAGCAGTACTTC.

V and J are TRBV2 and TRBJ2-4; D assignment may be TRBD1 or TRBD2 (5 bases each). The germline V gene has CDR1 SNHLY and CDR2 FYNNEI. The V gene lost 6 bases and the J gene lost 8 bases, with 8 bases spanning the gap. The CDR3 is made up of 11 amino acids. The CDR3 spells CASRLGDIQYF. CDR3 DNA: TGTGCCAGCAGGCTGGGGGACATTCAGTACTTC. Complete variable domain (other parts from reference TRBV2 and TRBJ2-4): EPEVTQTPSHQVTQMGQEVILRCVPISNHLYFYWYRQILGQKVEFLVSFYNNEISEKSEIFDDQFSVERPDGSNFTLKIRSTKLEDSAMYFCASRLGDIQYFGAGTRLSVL.

This chain links TRBV28 with TRBJ1-4, with 8 bases aligning to TRBD1. This CDR3 spans 14 amino acids. CDR1 is MDHEN, CDR2 SYDVKM, per germline. J gave up 8 bases and V 4 bases, and 6 bases lay outside the gene matches. The CDR3 sequence: CASSWTGREEKLFF. CDR3 DNA: TGTGCCAGCAGTTGGACAGGGAGGGAGGAAAAACTGTTTTTT.

This chain joins TRBV10-2 and TRBJ1-2, with D unclear. The CDR3 sequence is 15 residues long. Germline CDR1 reads WSHSY; CDR2 reads SAAADI. The V gene lost 3 bases and the J gene lost 1 base, with 12 bases spanning the gap. The CDR3 sequence is CASSEHGGYNYGYTF. DNA for the CDR3: TGCGCCAGCAGTGAACACGGCGGTTATAACTATGGCTACACCTTC.

This chain connects TRBV18 to TRBJ2-1; D call uncertain. The V end was cut by 3 bases, the J end by 4 bases, with 10 bases between. The CDR3 spans 14 residues. CDR1 and CDR2 from the germline V gene are KGHSH and LQKENI. The CDR3 region is CASSPLLGYNEQFF. Written as DNA, the CDR3 is TGTGCCAGCTCACCTTTGTTGGGGTACAATGAGCAGTTCTTC.

This chain links TRBV2 with TRBJ2-3; 8 nucleotides align to TRBD1. Germline CDR1 and CDR2: SNHLY and FYNNEI. CDR3 length: 15 amino acids. The V gene end was trimmed by 6 bases and the J gene end by 5 bases; junction bases not matched to a gene: 10. The CDR3 is CASRHGQGGQDTQYF. CDR3 DNA sequence: TGTGCCAGCAGGCACGGACAGGGTGGGCAAGATACGCAGTATTTT.

V usage is TRBV6-6 and J usage is TRBJ1-1; D gene ambiguous. V was cut by 1 base and J by 0 bases, with 3 bases left in between. Per the germline V gene, CDR1 is MNHNY and CDR2 is SVGAGI (reference sequence). The CDR3 spans 13 residues. In DNA, the CDR3 is TGTGCCAGCAGTTACTTGGTGAACACTGAAGCTTTCTTT. Translating gives CASSYLVNTEAFF.

The chain has TRBV6-4 and TRBJ2-3, with D maybe TRBD2 (5 bases). The V end lost 8 bases, the J end lost 2 bases, and 17 bases lay between the germline ends. This CDR3 is 15 amino acids long. CDR1 is MRHNA, CDR2 SNTAGT, per germline. The CDR3 protein is CASLPGITHTDTQYF. The CDR3 bases are TGTGCCAGCCTACCGGGAATTACCCACACAGATACGCAGTATTTT.

The chain uses TRBV19 and TRBJ1-1; 7 positions match TRBD1. V dropped 3 bases and J dropped 1; count of bases not matched to a gene: 2. In germline, CDR1 is LNHDA, CDR2 SQIVND (reference sequence). The length of the CDR3 is 14 residues. CDR3 sequence reads: CASSMQGGNTEAFF. The CDR3 DNA is TGTGCCAGTAGTATGCAGGGGGGGAACACTGAAGCTTTCTTT.

The chain has TRBV6-5 and TRBJ2-7, with 10 bases identical to TRBD2. The germline CDR1 and CDR2 sequences are MNHEY and SVGAGI. The CDR3 sequence is 14 residues long. V lost 6 bases to trimming and J lost 2 bases; unmatched junction nucleotides: 4. The CDR3 DNA reads TGTGCCAGCAGAACTAGCGGGACTGCCTACGAGCAGTACTTC. This translates into CASRTSGTAYEQYF.

The DNA of the CDR3 is TGTGCCAGTAGTGGCACAGGACGCAATCAGCCCCAGCATTTT. It encodes CASSGTGRNQPQHF. J is TRBJ1-5 and V is TRBV19, with D perhaps matching TRBD1 (5 bases). Germline CDR1 reads LNHDA; CDR2 reads SQIVND (reference sequence). The CDR3 loop spans 14 amino acids. Trimming removed 5 bases from V and 2 bases from J, with 10 bases in between.

V gene TRBV7-2 combines with J gene TRBJ2-1; D is perhaps TRBD1 or TRBD2 (5 bases each). The V end lost 8 bases, the J end lost 10 bases, and 15 bases lay between the germline ends. This CDR3 contains 12 residues. Germline-derived CDR1 and CDR2 are SGHTA and FQGNSA. The CDR3 DNA follows: TGTGCCAGCGCCCGGGGCGGCCAAGAGCAGTTCTTC. It codes for CASARGGQEQFF.

The genes are TRBV18 and TRBJ1-2; no firm D call. The length of the CDR3 is 17 residues. Germline CDR1 is KGHSH and CDR2 is LQKENI. Between the trimmed V and J ends, which lost 1 base and 1 base, there was a span of 16 bases. DNA for the CDR3: TGTGCCAGCTCACCACGGAGCGGACGCTTCCTTAACTATGGCTACACCTTC. This codes for CASSPRSGRFLNYGYTF.

This chain connects TRBV27 to TRBJ2-3; tentative D call: TRBD1 (6 bases). Per germline, CDR1 MNHEY and CDR2 SMNVEV (reference sequence). The V end was cut by 0 bases, the J end by 1 base, with 26 bases between. The CDR3 is 21 residues long. The CDR3 reads CASSLSGTNSPQRKGTDTQYF. The CDR3 bases are TGTGCCAGCAGTTTATCCGGGACAAATAGCCCCCAGCGGAAAGGCACAGATACGCAGTATTTT.

The chain uses TRBV29-1 and TRBJ2-7, with TRBD2 matching over 8 bases. Looked up from germline, CDR1 is SQVTM and CDR2 is ANQGSEA. The CDR3 is 14 amino acids. The V segment lost 4 bases and the J segment 0 bases; nucleotides outside the gene matches: 5. CDR3 residues: CSVVLREVSYEQYF. The DNA of the CDR3 is TGCAGCGTTGTTCTGCGGGAGGTCTCCTACGAGCAGTACTTC.

The V gene is TRBV2, the J gene TRBJ2-1; 13 nucleotides line up with TRBD2. From germline, CDR1 is SNHLY and CDR2 FYNNEI. V lost 8 bases and J lost 8; bases outside the gene matches: 9. The CDR3 spans 15 residues. The CDR3 here is CASELAGGPYYEQFF. Written as DNA, the CDR3 is TGTGCCAGCGAACTAGCGGGAGGGCCTTATTATGAGCAGTTCTTC.

Worth noting for this clone: Other nucleotide sequences from this sample produce the same CDR3. The DNA for the CDR3 is TGTGCCAGCTCTCCGGGACTAGCGGACAATGAGCAGTTCTTC. This sequence encodes CASSPGLADNEQFF. The genes are TRBV18 and TRBJ2-1; 11 bases align to TRBD2. Germline trimming cut 6 bases from V and 5 bases from J; bases unmatched to any gene: 3. The CDR3 length is 14 residues. CDR1 is KGHSH, CDR2 LQKENI, per germline.

V and J are TRBV5-1 and TRBJ2-5; 12 bases fit TRBD2. The CDR3 extends over 16 amino acids. V shed 2 bases, J shed 3 bases, and the junction held 5 bases outside the gene matches. Per germline, CDR1 SGHRS and CDR2 YFSETQ. DNA of the CDR3: TGCGCCAGCAGCTTACTAGCGGGAGGACCCGAAGAGACCCAGTACTTC. It is translated as CASSLLAGGPEETQYF.

The chain employs TRBV5-5 and TRBJ2-5, with D hard to call. This CDR3 is 13 amino acids long. Deletions cut 3 bases from V and 0 bases from J, with 6 bases between. Germline V gives CDR1 SGHKS, CDR2 YYEKEE (reference sequence). DNA of the CDR3: TGTGCCAGCAGCTCAGAGTACCAAGAGACCCAGTACTTC. This sequence encodes CASSSEYQETQYF.

This chain connects TRBV27 to TRBJ1-1; unclear D gene. In germline, CDR1 is MNHEY, CDR2 SMNVEV (reference sequence). The CDR3 spans 14 residues. V lost 2 bases and J 1 base, leaving 8 bases between the germline ends. CDR3 loop: CASSLMGQNTEAFF. CDR3 nucleotides: TGTGCCAGCAGTTTAATGGGTCAGAACACTGAAGCTTTCTTT.

The chain has TRBV7-8 and TRBJ1-1, with no clear D. The CDR3 has 11 residues. Germline loops: CDR1 SGHVS, CDR2 FQNEAQ. The V and J ends lost 6 bases and 2 bases respectively, with 4 bases between them. CDR3 loop: CASRRNTEAFF. CDR3 nucleotide sequence: TGTGCCAGCAGAAGAAACACTGAAGCTTTCTTT.

This sequence joins TRBV9 and TRBJ1-1, with D tentatively TRBD1 (5 bases). Germline V gene lookup returns CDR1 SGDLS and CDR2 YYNGEE. The V and J ends lost 0 bases and 6 bases respectively, with 9 bases between them. The CDR3 totals 13 residues. This CDR3 is CASSVGKGAEAFF. The CDR3 DNA reads as TGTGCCAGCAGCGTAGGAAAAGGGGCTGAAGCTTTCTTT.